This T cell receptor beta chain was documented in a study of T-cell memory formation after mild COVID-19. Whole-study findings and limits: Shrinking CD4+ clones resided mostly in CM and EM, and CD8+ ones in EMRA. The appearance of some responding clones in pre-infection memory suggested that cross-reactive memory joined.

This CDR3 is 10 amino acids long. The germline V gene has CDR1 SQVTM and CDR2 ANQGSEA. The V gene lost 5 bases and the J gene lost 9 bases, with 8 bases spanning the gap. Constant-segment primers and 5'RACE yielded cDNA libraries for TCR alpha and TCR beta, each carrying sample barcodes and UMIs. TCRdb recomputed calls from the 5' RACE reads with MiXCR, one row per CDR3 protein. The table includes around 250,000 distinct CDR3 sequences, roughly 17% detected once. This clonotype was recorded a few times. Its specificity is not known. The chain joins TRBV29-1 to TRBJ2-1; D ambiguous. The source material was PBMCs or a T cell subset sorted from them (not recorded which). The TCR originated in a man between 18 and 29 years old who had mild COVID-19 (a few samples of this study predate the infection). Cell type and time point are not known. CDR3 nucleotide sequence: TGCAGCGTTTACGCCGGTGAGCAGTTCTTC. Protein product: CSVYAGEQFF.